The rows below give T cell receptor beta chains drawn from one sample of a study of blood T cell repertoires in COVID-19. Generated by immunoSEQ multiplex PCR, the TCRdb table keeps only in-frame clones and is missing some. The sample has fewer than 250,000 clones; 75% to 85% are singletons. The sample taken for sequencing was peripheral blood. These receptors all come from a woman between 70 and 85 years old with acute or convalescent COVID-19. Each CDR3 is given with its conserved first and last residue. D genes are given only for firm matches. The listing skips clone size in some rows; elsewhere it reads once, few, many or a size class.

TRBD1	TRBV19	NA	TRBJ1-1	TGTGCCAGTAGTACCACAGGGGTTACCACTGAAGCTTTCTTT	CASSTTGVTTEAFF
TRBD2	TRBV5-1	NA	TRBJ2-3	TGCGCCAGTACTAATCCCGGGACTAGCGGGGGCCGGATGGCAGATACGCAGTATTTT	CASTNPGTSGGRMADTQYF
NA	TRBV3-1/TRBV3-2	NA	TRBJ2-5	TGTGCCAGCAGCCGTACCCCGGATAGCTCCGGGGAGACCCAGTACTTC	CASSRTPDSSGETQYF
NA	TRBV6-5	once	TRBJ1-5	TGTGCCAGCAGCCCGACAGACAGCAATCAGCCCCAGCATTTT	CASSPTDSNQPQHF
TRBD2	TRBV10-3	NA	TRBJ2-1	TGTGCCATCAGCGGGGGGGTGGACAATGAGCAGTTCTTC	CAISGGVDNEQFF
NA	TRBV5-1	NA	TRBJ1-1	TGCGCCAGCAGCTTCCGGGAGGGAACTGAAGCTTTCTTT	CASSFREGTEAFF
TRBD1	TRBV9	NA	TRBJ1-4	TGTGCCAGCAGCGTACTACCAGGGGGGACTAATGAAAAACTGTTTTTT	CASSVLPGGTNEKLFF
TRBD1	TRBV4-2	NA	TRBJ1-6	TGTGCCAGCAGCCAAGAACGGACAGGGGGATACAATTCACCCCTCCACTTT	CASSQERTGGYNSPLHF
NA	TRBV28	NA	TRBJ2-7	TGTGCCAGCAGTTTTTCTGCCGGGGAGCAGTACTTC	CASSFSAGEQYF
TRBD1	TRBV25-1	NA	TRBJ2-2	TGTGCCAGCAACCCCGGGACAGCGAACACCGGGGAGCTGTTTTTT	CASNPGTANTGELFF
NA	TRBV28	few	TRBJ2-1	TGTGCCAGCAGTTTGGGCAGGGTTTTCAATGAGCAGTTCTTC	CASSLGRVFNEQFF
TRBD2	TRBV7-2	NA	TRBJ2-3	TGTGCCAGCAGCTTAGTAGGAACTAGCGGTAGCACAGATACGCAGTATTTT	CASSLVGTSGSTDTQYF